One and the same sample provided the 8 T cell receptor beta chains below, sequenced in a study of blood T cell repertoires in COVID-19. Clones were sequenced by immunoSEQ multiplex PCR, and TCRdb holds only the in-frame ones, with some missing. This sample has 90,000 to 100,000 clones, with around 82% found just once. Sequencing used peripheral blood. These receptors originate from a man aged 70 or older with active or convalescent COVID-19.

V gene TRBV2 combines with J gene TRBJ2-7; 7 bases fit TRBD2. This CDR3 spans 16 amino acids. Germline CDR1 and CDR2: SNHLY and FYNNEI. Unmatched junction bases numbered 16, after V lost 7 bases and J lost 4 bases. CDR3 sequence (DNA): TGTGCCAGCAAGCGCGGGGGAGGGGAACCGATATACGAGCAGTACTTC. Encoded protein: CASKRGGGEPIYEQYF. Combining the CDR3 with reference TRBV2 and TRBJ2-7 gives the whole variable domain EPEVTQTPSHQVTQMGQEVILRCVPISNHLYFYWYRQILGQKVEFLVSFYNNEISEKSEIFDDQFSVERPDGSNFTLKIRSTKLEDSAMYFCASKRGGGEPIYEQYFGPGTRLTVT.

This chain joins TRBV6-2 or TRBV6-3 and TRBJ2-2; D possibly corresponds to TRBD1 (6 bases). With 6 bases removed from V and 6 bases from J, the gap between germline ends came to 11 bases. The CDR3 is 13 residues long. The V gene's germline CDR1 is MNHEY and CDR2 SVGEGT. DNA for the CDR3: TGTGCCAGCAGCCACAGGGTTCCCGGGGAGCTGTTTTTT. It yields the protein CASSHRVPGELFF.

The chain employs TRBV30 and TRBJ1-2, with D unclear. Germline V CDR1 and CDR2: GTSNPN, SVGIG (reference sequence). V gave up 5 bases and J gave up 6 bases, with 13 bases separating them. The CDR3 is 12 amino acids. The CDR3 region has the DNA TGTGCCTGGGGCCCGGGAACAAATGGCTACACCTTC. It encodes CAWGPGTNGYTF.

The genes are TRBV14 and TRBJ1-6; TRBD1 matches at 7 bases. The ends lost 4 bases at V and 8 bases at J; junction bases unmatched: 11. From germline, CDR1 is SGHDN and CDR2 FVKESK. This CDR3 has 16 residues. Written as DNA, the CDR3 is TGTGCCAGCAGCCCGAGGCCGACAGGGTGGGATTCACCCCTCCACTTT. It is translated as CASSPRPTGWDSPLHF.

V and J are TRBV19 and TRBJ2-1; D remains unclear. The germline gives CDR1 LNHDA, CDR2 SQIVND (reference sequence). V was clipped by 4 bases and J by 3 bases, with 4 bases between them. The CDR3 length is 12 residues. The CDR3 sequence: CASSNYYNEQFF. As DNA, the CDR3 is TGTGCCAGTAGTAACTACTACAATGAGCAGTTCTTC. The complete variable domain, with remaining parts taken from reference TRBV19 and TRBJ2-1, reads DGGITQSPKYLFRKEGQNVTLSCEQNLNHDAMYWYRQDPGQGLRLIYYSQIVNDFQKGDIAEGYSVSREKKESFPLTVTSAQKNPTAFYLCASSNYYNEQFFGPGTRLTVL.

This clone was counted a few times. This chain uses TRBV5-1 with TRBJ2-1; 8 positions agree with TRBD1. V shed 3 bases, J shed 0 bases, and the junction held 11 bases outside the gene matches. CDR1 SGHRS and CDR2 YFSETQ come from the germline V gene. The CDR3 has 18 residues. CDR3 in DNA: TGCGCCAGCAGCTCCCCGGGACAGGACTCGAGCTCCTACAATGAGCAGTTCTTC. Translation gives CASSSPGQDSSSYNEQFF. Together with reference TRBV5-1 and TRBJ2-1, the CDR3 gives the full variable domain: KAGVTQTPRYLIKTRGQQVTLSCSPISGHRSVSWYQQTPGQGLQFLFEYFSETQRNKGNFPGRFSGRQFSNSRSEMNVSTLELGDSALYLCASSSPGQDSSSYNEQFFGPGTRLTVL.

The genes are TRBV2 and TRBJ2-5, with D possibly matching TRBD2 (5 bases). Looked up from germline, CDR1 is SNHLY and CDR2 is FYNNEI. Trimming took off 0 bases at V and 5 bases at J, with 7 bases between the two ends. There are 13 residues in the CDR3. The CDR3 nucleotides read TGTGCCAGCAGTGAAGCAACGGGGGAGACCCAGTACTTC. It specifies CASSEATGETQYF.

This chain connects TRBV2 to TRBJ1-6; 7 bases are a match to TRBD1. J was trimmed by 9 bases and V by 7 bases; bases with no gene match: 9. Germline CDR1 and CDR2: SNHLY and FYNNEI. The CDR3 has 14 residues. The CDR3 here is CASTEWTGPSPLHF. DNA of the CDR3: TGTGCCAGCACCGAATGGACAGGTCCTTCACCCCTCCACTTT.